These T cell receptor beta chains were read from a single sample in a study of cytomegalovirus exposure and HLA in healthy donors. Libraries were prepared by immunoSEQ multiplex PCR; TCRdb keeps only in-frame clonotypes and omits some of them. This repertoire shows about 140,000 clones, approximately 80% found once; its top ten account for 2% to 2.5%. Sequenced: PBMCs. These receptor sequences come from a man younger than 40 in good health and CMV-seronegative. The CDR3 runs from the conserved cysteine through the conserved F or W. The order of the fields is clone size, D gene, J gene, V gene, CDR3 length, CDR3 DNA, CDR3 protein. The D gene is left open where the match is weak. Size is stated for part of the rows, as once, few or many counts, or as a class when the clone is expanded.

clone_size: -; d_call: TRBD2; j_call: TRBJ2-7; v_call: TRBV6-5; cdr3_length: 15; cdr3_nt: TGTGCCAGCAGTATCACCTTAGCGGGAGCGAACGAGCAGTACTTC; cdr3_aa: CASSITLAGANEQYF
clone_size: -; d_call: TRBD2; j_call: TRBJ2-1; v_call: TRBV11-2; cdr3_length: 15; cdr3_nt: TGTGCCAGCAGCCCGACTAGCGGGCGGACCCATGAGCAGTTCTTC; cdr3_aa: CASSPTSGRTHEQFF
clone_size: -; d_call: TRBD1; j_call: TRBJ1-5; v_call: TRBV5-1; cdr3_length: 16; cdr3_nt: TGCGCCAGCAGCGTGGTGACAGGGAATAGCAATCAGCCCCAGCATTTT; cdr3_aa: CASSVVTGNSNQPQHF
clone_size: few; d_call: TRBD2; j_call: TRBJ2-3; v_call: TRBV7-6; cdr3_length: 15; cdr3_nt: TGTGCCAGCAGCCCGACTAGCGGCCTCACAGATACGCAGTATTTT; cdr3_aa: CASSPTSGLTDTQYF
clone_size: many; d_call: TRBD2; j_call: TRBJ2-2; v_call: TRBV11-2; cdr3_length: 17; cdr3_nt: TGTGCCAGCAGCTTACTAGCGGGAGTACCTGGCACCGGGGAGCTGTTTTTT; cdr3_aa: CASSLLAGVPGTGELFF
clone_size: -; d_call: -; j_call: TRBJ1-6; v_call: TRBV28; cdr3_length: 13; cdr3_nt: TGTGCCAGCAGCCCGAACAGGGATTCACCCCTCCACTTT; cdr3_aa: CASSPNRDSPLHF
clone_size: -; d_call: TRBD2; j_call: TRBJ2-4; v_call: TRBV2; cdr3_length: 18; cdr3_nt: TGTGCCAGCAGAGACCGGACTAGCGGGGGCCTAGCCAAAAACATTCAGTACTTC; cdr3_aa: CASRDRTSGGLAKNIQYF
clone_size: -; d_call: TRBD2; j_call: TRBJ2-5; v_call: TRBV6-1; cdr3_length: 14; cdr3_nt: TGTGCCAGCAGTTCGGGAGGGATCCAAGAGACCCAGTACTTC; cdr3_aa: CASSSGGIQETQYF
clone_size: once; d_call: -; j_call: TRBJ2-1; v_call: TRBV29-1; cdr3_length: 16; cdr3_nt: TGCAGCGTTGACTCCGTGATGACGGGCTCCTACAATGAGCAGTTCTTC; cdr3_aa: CSVDSVMTGSYNEQFF
clone_size: -; d_call: -; j_call: TRBJ1-2; v_call: TRBV19; cdr3_length: 17; cdr3_nt: TGTGCCAGTAGTATAGCCGTCTCGCCCACAGGGCGGAGTGGCTACACCTTC; cdr3_aa: CASSIAVSPTGRSGYTF
clone_size: -; d_call: -; j_call: TRBJ2-2; v_call: TRBV2; cdr3_length: 15; cdr3_nt: TGTGCCAGCAGCCAACAGGGAGGGGGCACCGGGGAGCTGTTTTTT; cdr3_aa: CASSQQGGGTGELFF
clone_size: -; d_call: -; j_call: TRBJ1-5; v_call: TRBV7-2; cdr3_length: 13; cdr3_nt: TGTGCCAGCAGCTTAGACAGGGACAAGCCCCAGCATTTT; cdr3_aa: CASSLDRDKPQHF
clone_size: -; d_call: TRBD2; j_call: TRBJ2-1; v_call: TRBV4-1; cdr3_length: 15; cdr3_nt: TGCGCCAGCAGCCAAGGGACTAGGGTTTACAATGAGCAGTTCTTC; cdr3_aa: CASSQGTRVYNEQFF
clone_size: few; d_call: TRBD1; j_call: TRBJ2-7; v_call: TRBV7-8; cdr3_length: 14; cdr3_nt: TGTGCCAGCAGGTCCGGACAGGACCCCTACGAGCAGTACTTC; cdr3_aa: CASRSGQDPYEQYF
clone_size: -; d_call: -; j_call: TRBJ1-1; v_call: TRBV19; cdr3_length: 12; cdr3_nt: TGTGCCACCACGGGAGTAAACACTGAAGCTTTCTTT; cdr3_aa: CATTGVNTEAFF
clone_size: -; d_call: -; j_call: TRBJ2-2; v_call: TRBV29-1; cdr3_length: 12; cdr3_nt: TGCAGCGTTGGACAGAACACCGGGGAGCTGTTTTTT; cdr3_aa: CSVGQNTGELFF
clone_size: -; d_call: TRBD1; j_call: TRBJ1-5; v_call: TRBV2; cdr3_length: 15; cdr3_nt: TGTGCCAGCAGTGAAACGGGACAGGGTATCCAGCCCCAGCATTTT; cdr3_aa: CASSETGQGIQPQHF
clone_size: -; d_call: TRBD2; j_call: TRBJ2-3; v_call: TRBV15; cdr3_length: 16; cdr3_nt: TGTGCCACCAGCATAGCGGGAGGGCGGGGCGGAGATACGCAGTATTTT; cdr3_aa: CATSIAGGRGGDTQYF
clone_size: -; d_call: -; j_call: TRBJ2-5; v_call: TRBV4-2; cdr3_length: 13; cdr3_nt: TGTGCCAGCAGCCAAGGAGTAAGAGAGACCCAGTACTTC; cdr3_aa: CASSQGVRETQYF
clone_size: -; d_call: TRBD2; j_call: TRBJ2-5; v_call: TRBV6-5; cdr3_length: 15; cdr3_nt: TGTGCCAGCAGTTACGCAGGACTAGCGGTGGGGACCCAGTACTTC; cdr3_aa: CASSYAGLAVGTQYF
clone_size: -; d_call: -; j_call: TRBJ1-4; v_call: TRBV9; cdr3_length: 16; cdr3_nt: TGTGCCAGTCAGCCGGGACACGGGCGAACTAATGAAAAACTGTTTTTT; cdr3_aa: CASQPGHGRTNEKLFF
clone_size: -; d_call: TRBD2; j_call: TRBJ2-7; v_call: TRBV6-6; cdr3_length: 14; cdr3_nt: TGTGCCAGCAGTTACTCGGCGGGAGCCTACGAGCAGTACTTC; cdr3_aa: CASSYSAGAYEQYF
clone_size: few; d_call: TRBD1; j_call: TRBJ2-3; v_call: TRBV27; cdr3_length: 19; cdr3_nt: TGTGCCAGCAGTTTATACGAACCCGAGACAGGGGGGAATTCAGATACGCAGTATTTT; cdr3_aa: CASSLYEPETGGNSDTQYF